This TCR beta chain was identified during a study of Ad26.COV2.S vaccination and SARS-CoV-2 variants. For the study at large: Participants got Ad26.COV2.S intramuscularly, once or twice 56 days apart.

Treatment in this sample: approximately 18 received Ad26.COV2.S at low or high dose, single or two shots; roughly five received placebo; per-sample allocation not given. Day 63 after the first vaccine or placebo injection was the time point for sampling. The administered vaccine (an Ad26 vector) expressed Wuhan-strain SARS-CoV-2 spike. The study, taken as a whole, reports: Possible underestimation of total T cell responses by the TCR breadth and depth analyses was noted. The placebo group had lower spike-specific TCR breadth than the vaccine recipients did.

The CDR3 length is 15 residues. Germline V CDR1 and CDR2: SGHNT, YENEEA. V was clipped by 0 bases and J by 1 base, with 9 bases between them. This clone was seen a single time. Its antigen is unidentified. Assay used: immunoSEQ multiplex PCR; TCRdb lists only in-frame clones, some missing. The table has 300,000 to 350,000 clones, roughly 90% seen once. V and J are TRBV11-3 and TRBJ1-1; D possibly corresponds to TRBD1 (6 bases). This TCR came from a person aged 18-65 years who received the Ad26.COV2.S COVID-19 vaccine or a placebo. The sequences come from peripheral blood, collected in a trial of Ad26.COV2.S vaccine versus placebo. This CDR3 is CASSLDRGPNTEAFF. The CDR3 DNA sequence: TGTGCCAGCAGCTTAGACCGGGGGCCGAACACTGAAGCTTTCTTT.